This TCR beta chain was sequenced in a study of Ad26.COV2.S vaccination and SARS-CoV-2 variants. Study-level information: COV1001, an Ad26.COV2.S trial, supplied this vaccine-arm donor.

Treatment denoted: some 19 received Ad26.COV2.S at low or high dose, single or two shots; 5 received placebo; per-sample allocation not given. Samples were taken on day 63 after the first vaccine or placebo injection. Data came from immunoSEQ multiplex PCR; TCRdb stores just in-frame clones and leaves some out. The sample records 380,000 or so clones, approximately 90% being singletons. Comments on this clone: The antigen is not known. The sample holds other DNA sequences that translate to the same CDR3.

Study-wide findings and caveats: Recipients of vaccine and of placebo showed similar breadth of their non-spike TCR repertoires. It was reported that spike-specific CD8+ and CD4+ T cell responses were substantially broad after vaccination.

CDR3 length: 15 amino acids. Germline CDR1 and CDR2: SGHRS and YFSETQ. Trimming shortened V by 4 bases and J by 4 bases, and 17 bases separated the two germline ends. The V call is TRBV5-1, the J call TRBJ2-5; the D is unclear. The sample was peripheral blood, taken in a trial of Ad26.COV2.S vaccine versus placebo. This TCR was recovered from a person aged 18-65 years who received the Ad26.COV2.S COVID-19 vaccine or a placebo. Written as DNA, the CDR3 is TGCGCCAGCAGCCTCACCTCTTCCGGTGGAGAGACCCAGTACTTC. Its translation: CASSLTSSGGETQYF.